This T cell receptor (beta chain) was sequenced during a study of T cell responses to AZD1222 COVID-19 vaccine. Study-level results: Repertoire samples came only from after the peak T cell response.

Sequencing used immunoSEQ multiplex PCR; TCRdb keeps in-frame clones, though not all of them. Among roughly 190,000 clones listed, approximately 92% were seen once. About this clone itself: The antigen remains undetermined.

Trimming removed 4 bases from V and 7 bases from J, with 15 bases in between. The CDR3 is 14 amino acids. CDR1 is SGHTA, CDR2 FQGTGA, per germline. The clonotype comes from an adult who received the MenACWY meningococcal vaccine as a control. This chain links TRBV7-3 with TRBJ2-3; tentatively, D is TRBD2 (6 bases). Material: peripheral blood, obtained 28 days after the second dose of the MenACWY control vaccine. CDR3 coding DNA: TGTGCCAGCAGCTCAAACTCCGGGGGAAATACGCAGTATTTT. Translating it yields CASSSNSGGNTQYF.